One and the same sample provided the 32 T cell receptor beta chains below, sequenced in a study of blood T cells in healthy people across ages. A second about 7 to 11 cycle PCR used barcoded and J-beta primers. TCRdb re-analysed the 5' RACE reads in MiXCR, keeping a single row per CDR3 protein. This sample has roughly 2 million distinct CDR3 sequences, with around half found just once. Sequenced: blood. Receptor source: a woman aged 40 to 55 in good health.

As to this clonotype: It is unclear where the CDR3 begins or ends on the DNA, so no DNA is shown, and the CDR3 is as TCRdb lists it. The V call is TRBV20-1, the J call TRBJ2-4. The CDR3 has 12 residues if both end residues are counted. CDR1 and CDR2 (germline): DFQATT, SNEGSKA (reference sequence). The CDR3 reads CSARFAAGIQYF.

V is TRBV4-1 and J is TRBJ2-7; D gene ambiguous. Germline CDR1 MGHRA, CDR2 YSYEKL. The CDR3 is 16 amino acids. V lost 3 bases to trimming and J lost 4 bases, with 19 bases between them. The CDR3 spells CASSQLRVGTKYEQYF. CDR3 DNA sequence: TGCGCCAGCAGCCAGCTCCGTGTGGGAACCAAATACGAGCAGTACTTC.

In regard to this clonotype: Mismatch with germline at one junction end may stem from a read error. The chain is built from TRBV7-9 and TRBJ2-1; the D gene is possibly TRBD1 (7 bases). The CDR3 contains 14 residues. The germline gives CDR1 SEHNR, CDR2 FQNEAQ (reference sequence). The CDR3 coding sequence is TGTGCCAGCAGCGGAGGGGGCAGCTACAATGAGCGGTTCTTC. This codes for CASSGGGSYNERFF.

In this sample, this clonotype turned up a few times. The CDR3 sequence: CASSHGGKDEQYF. The CDR3 region has the DNA TGCGCCAGCAGCCACGGGGGTAAGGACGAGCAGTACTTC. The rearrangement links TRBV4-1 to TRBJ2-4; perhaps TRBD2 as D (6 bases). The assigned J gene may be wrong: the sequence end matches TRBJ2-7 better. This CDR3 contains 13 residues. The V gene's germline CDR1 is MGHRA and CDR2 YSYEKL.

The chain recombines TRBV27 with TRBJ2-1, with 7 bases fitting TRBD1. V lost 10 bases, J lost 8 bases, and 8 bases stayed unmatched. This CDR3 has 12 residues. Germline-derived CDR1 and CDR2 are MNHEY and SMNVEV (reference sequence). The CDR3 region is CANRTGGYEQFF. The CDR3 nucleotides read TGTGCCAACAGGACAGGAGGTTATGAGCAGTTCTTC.

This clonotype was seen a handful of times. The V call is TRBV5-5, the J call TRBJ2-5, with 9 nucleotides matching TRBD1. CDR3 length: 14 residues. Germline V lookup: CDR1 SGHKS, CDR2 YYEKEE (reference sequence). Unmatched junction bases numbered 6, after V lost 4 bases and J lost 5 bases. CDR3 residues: CASSRTGDWETQYF. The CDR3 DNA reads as TGTGCCAGCAGCCGGACAGGGGATTGGGAGACCCAGTACTTC.

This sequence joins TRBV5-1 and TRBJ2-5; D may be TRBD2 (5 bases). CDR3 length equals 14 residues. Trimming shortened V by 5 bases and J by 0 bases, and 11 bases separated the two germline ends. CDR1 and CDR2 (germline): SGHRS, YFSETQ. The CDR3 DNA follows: TGCGCCAGCAGTCGGGGAAAAAACCAAGAGACCCAGTACTTC. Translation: CASSRGKNQETQYF.

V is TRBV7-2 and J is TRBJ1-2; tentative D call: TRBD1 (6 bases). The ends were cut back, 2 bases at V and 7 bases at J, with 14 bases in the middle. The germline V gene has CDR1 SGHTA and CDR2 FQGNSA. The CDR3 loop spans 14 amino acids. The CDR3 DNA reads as TGTGCCAGCAGCTTACAAGGGGGGGCGAGTGGCTACACCTTC. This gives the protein CASSLQGGASGYTF.

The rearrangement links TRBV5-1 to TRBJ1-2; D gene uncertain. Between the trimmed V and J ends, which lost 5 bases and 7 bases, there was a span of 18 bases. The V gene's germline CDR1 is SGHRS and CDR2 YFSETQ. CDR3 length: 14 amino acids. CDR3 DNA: TGCGCCAGCAGTCAAACGTGGCAGGCAGGTGGCTACACCTTC. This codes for CASSQTWQAGGYTF.

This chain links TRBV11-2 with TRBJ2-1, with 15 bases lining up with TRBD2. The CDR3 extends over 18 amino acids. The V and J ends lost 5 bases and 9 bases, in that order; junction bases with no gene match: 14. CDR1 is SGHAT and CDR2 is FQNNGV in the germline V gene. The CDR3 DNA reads TGTGCCAGCAGCCTAGGACTAGCGGGGGGGCCAGAGTTAAGTGAGCAGTTCTTC. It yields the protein CASSLGLAGGPELSEQFF.

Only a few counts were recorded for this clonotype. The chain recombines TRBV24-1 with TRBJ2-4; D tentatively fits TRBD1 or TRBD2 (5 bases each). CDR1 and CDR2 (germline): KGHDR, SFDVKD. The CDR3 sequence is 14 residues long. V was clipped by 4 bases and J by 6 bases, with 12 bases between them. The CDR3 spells CATSEGESGNIQYF. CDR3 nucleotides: TGTGCCACCAGTGAGGGGGAATCGGGAAACATTCAGTACTTC.

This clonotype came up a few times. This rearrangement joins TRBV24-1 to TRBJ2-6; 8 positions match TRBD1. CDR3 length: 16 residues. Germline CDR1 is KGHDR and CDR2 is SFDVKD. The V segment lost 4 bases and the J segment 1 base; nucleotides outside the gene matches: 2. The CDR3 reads CATSDRTGSGANVLTF. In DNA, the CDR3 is TGTGCCACCAGTGACCGGACAGGGTCTGGGGCCAACGTCCTGACTTTC.

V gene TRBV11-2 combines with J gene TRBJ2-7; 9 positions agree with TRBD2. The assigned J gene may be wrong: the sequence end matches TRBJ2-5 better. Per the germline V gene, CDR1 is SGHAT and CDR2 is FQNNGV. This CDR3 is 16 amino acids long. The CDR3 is CASSNRPGLATETQYF. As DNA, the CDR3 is TGTGCCAGCAGCAATAGGCCGGGACTAGCTACGGAGACCCAGTACTTC.

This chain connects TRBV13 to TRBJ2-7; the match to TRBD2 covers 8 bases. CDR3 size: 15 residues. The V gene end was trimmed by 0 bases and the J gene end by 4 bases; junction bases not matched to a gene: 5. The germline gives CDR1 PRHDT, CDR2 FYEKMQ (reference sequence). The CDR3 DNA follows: TGTGCCAGCAGCTTAGGCGGGAGCGGGGGTTACGAGCAGTACTTC. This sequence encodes CASSLGGSGGYEQYF.

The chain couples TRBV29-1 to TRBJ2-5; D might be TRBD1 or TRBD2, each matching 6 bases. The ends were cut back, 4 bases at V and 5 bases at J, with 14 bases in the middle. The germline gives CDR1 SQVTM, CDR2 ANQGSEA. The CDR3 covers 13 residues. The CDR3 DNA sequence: TGCAGCGTTGCGGGGGCCAAACCGGAGACCCAGTACTTC. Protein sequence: CSVAGAKPETQYF.

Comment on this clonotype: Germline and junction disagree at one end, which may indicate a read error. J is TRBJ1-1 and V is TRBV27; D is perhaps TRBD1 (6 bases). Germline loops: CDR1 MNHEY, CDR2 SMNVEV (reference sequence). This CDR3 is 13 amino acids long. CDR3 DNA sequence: TGTGCCGGCAGACGGGACATGAACACTGAAGCTTTCTTT. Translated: CAGRRDMNTEAFF.

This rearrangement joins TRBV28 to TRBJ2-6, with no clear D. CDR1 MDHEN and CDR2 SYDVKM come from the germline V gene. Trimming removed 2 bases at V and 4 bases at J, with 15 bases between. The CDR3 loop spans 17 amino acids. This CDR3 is CASSLTAPRLGANVLTF. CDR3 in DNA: TGTGCCAGCAGTTTAACGGCCCCGCGGTTGGGGGCCAACGTCCTGACTTTC.

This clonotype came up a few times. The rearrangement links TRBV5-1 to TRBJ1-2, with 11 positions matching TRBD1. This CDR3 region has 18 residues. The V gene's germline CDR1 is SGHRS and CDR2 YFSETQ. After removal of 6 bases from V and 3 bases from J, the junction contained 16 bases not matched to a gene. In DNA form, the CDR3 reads TGCGCCAGCAACCCGGGCAGGACAGGGGGCTCGGGTTACTATGGCTACACCTTC. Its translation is CASNPGRTGGSGYYGYTF.

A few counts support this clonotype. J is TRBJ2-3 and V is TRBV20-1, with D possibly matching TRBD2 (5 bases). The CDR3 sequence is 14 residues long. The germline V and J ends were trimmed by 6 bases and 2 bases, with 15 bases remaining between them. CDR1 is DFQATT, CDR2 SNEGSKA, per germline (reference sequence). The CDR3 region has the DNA TGCAGTGCCGTGGACGGGGAGCTCACAGATACGCAGTATTTT. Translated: CSAVDGELTDTQYF.

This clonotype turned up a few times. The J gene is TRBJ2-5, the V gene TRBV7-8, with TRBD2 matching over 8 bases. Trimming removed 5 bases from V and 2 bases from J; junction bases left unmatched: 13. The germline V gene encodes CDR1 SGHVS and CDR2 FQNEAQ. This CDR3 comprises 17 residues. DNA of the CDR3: TGTGCCAGCAGCCACAGCGGGGGCGATATAAGACAAGAGACCCAGTACTTC. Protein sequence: CASSHSGGDIRQETQYF.

CDR3 coding DNA: TGCAGTGCTAGCGACAGATCCCACGCGGGGACCCAGTACTTC. Translation: CSASDRSHAGTQYF. The chain uses TRBV20-1 and TRBJ2-5, with D perhaps given as TRBD1 or TRBD2 (5 bases each). The CDR3 has 14 residues. Trimming took off 3 bases at V and 7 bases at J, with 18 bases between the two ends. In germline, CDR1 is DFQATT, CDR2 SNEGSKA (reference sequence).

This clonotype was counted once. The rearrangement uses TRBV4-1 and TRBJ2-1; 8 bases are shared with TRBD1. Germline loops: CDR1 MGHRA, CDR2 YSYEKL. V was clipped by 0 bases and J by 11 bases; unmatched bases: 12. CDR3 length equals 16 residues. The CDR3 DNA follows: TGCGCCAGCAGCCAAGAAGGACAGGGACCAGCCGGGCAGCAGTTCTTC. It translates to CASSQEGQGPAGQQFF.

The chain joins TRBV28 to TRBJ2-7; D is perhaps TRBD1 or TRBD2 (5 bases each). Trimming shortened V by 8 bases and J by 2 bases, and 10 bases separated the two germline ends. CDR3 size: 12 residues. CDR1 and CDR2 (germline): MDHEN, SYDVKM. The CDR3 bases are TGTGCCAGCGGGACCCAGGCCTACGAGCAGTACTTC. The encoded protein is CASGTQAYEQYF.

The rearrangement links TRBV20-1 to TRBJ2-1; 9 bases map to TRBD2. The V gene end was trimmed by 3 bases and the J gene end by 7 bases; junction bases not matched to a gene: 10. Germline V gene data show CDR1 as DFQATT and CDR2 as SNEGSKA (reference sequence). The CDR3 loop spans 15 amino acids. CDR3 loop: CSASPLGAGGNEQFF. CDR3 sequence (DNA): TGCAGTGCTAGCCCCCTGGGAGCGGGGGGTAATGAGCAGTTCTTC.

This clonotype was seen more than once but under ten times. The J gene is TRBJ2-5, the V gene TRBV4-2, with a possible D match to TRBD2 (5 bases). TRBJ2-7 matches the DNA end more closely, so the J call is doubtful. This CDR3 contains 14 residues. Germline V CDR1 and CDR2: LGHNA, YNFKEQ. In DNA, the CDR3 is TGTGCCAGCAGCAACCGGCCCCTAGCTTACGAGCAGTACTTC. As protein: CASSNRPLAYEQYF.

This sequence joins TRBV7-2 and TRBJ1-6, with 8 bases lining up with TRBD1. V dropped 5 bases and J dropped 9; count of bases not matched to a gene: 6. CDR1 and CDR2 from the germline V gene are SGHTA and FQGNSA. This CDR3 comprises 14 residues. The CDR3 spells CASSQGQVFSPLHF. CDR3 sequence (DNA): TGTGCCAGCAGCCAGGGACAGGTCTTTTCACCCCTCCACTTT. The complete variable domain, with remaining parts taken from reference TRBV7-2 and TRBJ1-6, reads GAGVSQSPSNKVTEKGKDVELRCDPISGHTALYWYRQSLGQGLEFLIYFQGNSAPDKSGLPSDRFSAERTGGSVSTLTIQRTQQEDSAVYLCASSQGQVFSPLHFGNGTRLTVT.

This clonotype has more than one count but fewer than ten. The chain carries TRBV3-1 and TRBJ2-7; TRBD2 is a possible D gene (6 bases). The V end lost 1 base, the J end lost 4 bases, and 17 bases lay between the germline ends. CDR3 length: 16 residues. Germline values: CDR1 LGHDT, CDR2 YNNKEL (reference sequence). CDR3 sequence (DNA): TGTGCCAGCAGCCAAGTCTCGGGACTTTCGCCTTACGAGCAGTACTTC. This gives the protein CASSQVSGLSPYEQYF.

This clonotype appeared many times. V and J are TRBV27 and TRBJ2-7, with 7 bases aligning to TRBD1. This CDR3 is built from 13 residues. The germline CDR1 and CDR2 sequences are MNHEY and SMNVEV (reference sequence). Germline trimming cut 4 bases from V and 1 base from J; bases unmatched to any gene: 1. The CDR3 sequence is CASSWDSSYEQYF. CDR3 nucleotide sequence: TGTGCCAGCAGTTGGGACAGTTCCTACGAGCAGTACTTC.

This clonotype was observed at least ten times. CDR3: CASSLLGTVETQYF. In DNA, the CDR3 is TGTGCCAGCAGCTTATTGGGGACTGTGGAGACCCAGTACTTC. The chain has TRBV7-2 and TRBJ2-5, with a tentative D call TRBD2 (6 bases). The CDR3 extends over 14 amino acids. V was pared by 2 bases and J by 5 bases, with 12 bases between. In germline, CDR1 is SGHTA, CDR2 FQGNSA.

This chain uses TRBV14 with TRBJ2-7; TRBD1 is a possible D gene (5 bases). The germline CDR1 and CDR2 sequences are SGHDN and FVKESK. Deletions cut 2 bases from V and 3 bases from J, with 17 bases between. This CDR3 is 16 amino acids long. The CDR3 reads CASSQRPPGPYYEQYF. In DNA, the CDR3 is TGTGCCAGCAGCCAACGCCCTCCAGGGCCCTACTACGAGCAGTACTTC.

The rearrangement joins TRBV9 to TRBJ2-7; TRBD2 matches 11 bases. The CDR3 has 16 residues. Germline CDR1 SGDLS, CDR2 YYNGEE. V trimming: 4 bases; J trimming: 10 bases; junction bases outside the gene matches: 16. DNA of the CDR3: TGTGCCAGCAGCTCCCGACTAGCGGGACTTCAAGAGATCCAGTACTTC. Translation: CASSSRLAGLQEIQYF. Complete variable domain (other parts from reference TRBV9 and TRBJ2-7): DSGVTQTPKHLITATGQRVTLRCSPRSGDLSVYWYQQSLDQGLQFLIQYYNGEERAKGNILERFSAQQFPDLHSELNLSSLELGDSALYFCASSSRLAGLQEIQYFGPGTRLTVT.

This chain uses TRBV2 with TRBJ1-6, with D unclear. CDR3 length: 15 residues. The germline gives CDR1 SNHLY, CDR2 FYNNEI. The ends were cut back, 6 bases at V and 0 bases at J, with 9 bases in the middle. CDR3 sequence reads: CASRGRSSYNSPLHF. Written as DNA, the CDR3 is TGTGCCAGCAGAGGCAGGAGCTCCTATAATTCACCCCTCCACTTT.